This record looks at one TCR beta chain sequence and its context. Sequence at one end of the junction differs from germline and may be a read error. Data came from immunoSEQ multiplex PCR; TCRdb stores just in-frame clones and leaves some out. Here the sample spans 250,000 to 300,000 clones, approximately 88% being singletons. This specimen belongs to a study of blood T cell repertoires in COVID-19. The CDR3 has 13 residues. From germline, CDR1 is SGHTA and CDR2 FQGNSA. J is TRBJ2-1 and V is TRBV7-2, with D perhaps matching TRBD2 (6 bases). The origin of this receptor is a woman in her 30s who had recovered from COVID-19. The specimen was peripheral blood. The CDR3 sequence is CASRDYSFNEQFF. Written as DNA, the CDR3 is TGTGCCAGCAGGGACTACTCCTTCAATGAGCAGTTCTTC.